One and the same sample provided the 15 T cell receptor beta chains below, sequenced in a study of blood T cell repertoires in COVID-19. The repertoire was sequenced with immunoSEQ multiplex PCR; TCRdb's copy has only in-frame clones and lacks some. This repertoire shows 150,000 to 200,000 clones, approximately 86% found once; its top ten account for 2.1%. Sequencing was performed on peripheral blood. These receptors were taken from a man between 65 and 85 years old with active or convalescent COVID-19.

This chain uses TRBV19 with TRBJ2-3; D is possibly TRBD2 (6 bases). V was shortened by 5 bases and J by 2 bases, with 17 bases between the two germline ends. CDR3 size: 16 residues. Germline V gene sequence: CDR1 LNHDA, CDR2 SQIVND (reference sequence). The CDR3 spells CASSQSGTRFTDTQYF. The CDR3 region has the DNA TGTGCCAGTAGTCAATCTGGGACTCGCTTCACAGATACGCAGTATTTT.

This chain links TRBV28 with TRBJ1-4, with TRBD1 matching 7 bases. V lost 6 bases to trimming and J lost 4 bases; unmatched junction nucleotides: 5. The CDR3 totals 14 residues. The germline V gene encodes CDR1 MDHEN and CDR2 SYDVKM. The CDR3 reads CASRQGSSNEKLFF. The DNA for the CDR3 is TGTGCCAGCAGACAGGGGTCTAGTAATGAAAAACTGTTTTTT.

The chain recombines TRBV12-3 or TRBV12-4 with TRBJ2-7; 7 bases are a match to TRBD2. The CDR3 is made up of 13 amino acids. V lost 6 bases and J lost 4; bases outside the gene matches: 6. CDR3 amino acids: CASSRDYQYEQYF. The CDR3 bases are TGTGCCAGCAGCCGGGACTACCAATACGAGCAGTACTTC.

CDR3 sequence reads: CASRLAGYNEQFF. As DNA, the CDR3 is TGTGCCAGTAGACTAGCGGGATACAATGAGCAGTTCTTC. The chain combines TRBV12-3 or TRBV12-4 with TRBJ2-1; the match to TRBD2 covers 11 bases. V shed 9 bases, J shed 4 bases, and the junction held 2 bases outside the gene matches. CDR3 length equals 13 residues.

The V and J genes are TRBV28 and TRBJ1-2; D is possibly TRBD1 (6 bases). This CDR3 has 16 residues. The germline V and J ends were trimmed by 3 bases and 8 bases, with 22 bases remaining between them. Germline V gives CDR1 MDHEN, CDR2 SYDVKM. This CDR3 is CASSLGNRASEGGYTF. In nucleotides, the CDR3 is TGTGCCAGCAGTTTGGGTAACAGGGCCTCAGAGGGGGGCTACACCTTC.

The J gene is TRBJ2-1, the V gene TRBV2, with 11 positions matching TRBD2. Germline CDR1 SNHLY, CDR2 FYNNEI. The CDR3 is 15 residues long. Trimming took 7 bases from V and 8 from J; bases not matched to a gene: 10. CDR3 region: CASTIAGGRFDEQFF. CDR3 coding DNA: TGTGCCAGCACTATAGCGGGGGGGCGGTTCGATGAGCAGTTCTTC.

V gene TRBV10-3 combines with J gene TRBJ1-3, with D possibly being TRBD1 (6 bases). CDR1 and CDR2 (germline): ENHRY, SYGVKD. The length of the CDR3 is 15 residues. V gave up 6 bases and J gave up 0 bases, with 12 bases separating them. CDR3 bases: TGTGCCATCAGGGCAGACAGGAGCTCTGGAAACACCATATATTTT. It yields the protein CAIRADRSSGNTIYF.

CDR3: CASSETSGAGTQYF. Written as DNA, the CDR3 is TGTGCCAGCTCGGAGACTAGCGGGGCCGGTACGCAGTATTTT. The chain links TRBV7-2 to TRBJ2-3; 11 positions match TRBD2. Germline CDR1 reads SGHTA; CDR2 reads FQGNSA. The V and J ends lost 8 bases and 8 bases, in that order; junction bases with no gene match: 9. The CDR3 extends over 14 amino acids.

The chain combines TRBV2 with TRBJ2-6; TRBD1 might be the D (5 bases). Germline V gives CDR1 SNHLY, CDR2 FYNNEI. Trimming shortened V by 8 bases and J by 0 bases, and 20 bases separated the two germline ends. The CDR3 runs 18 residues. The DNA of the CDR3 is TGTGCCAGCGGAGTAGTGGCAGGGATAATCTCTGGGGCCAACGTCCTGACTTTC. This gives the protein CASGVVAGIISGANVLTF.

The DNA for the CDR3 is TGTGCCAGCAGCCCGAGGACAGTGAACACTGAAGCTTTCTTT. Amino acid sequence: CASSPRTVNTEAFF. The rearrangement links TRBV7-2 to TRBJ1-1, with D tentatively TRBD1 (6 bases). V lost 5 bases, J lost 0 bases, and 10 bases lay in between. There are 14 residues in the CDR3. The germline CDR1 and CDR2 sequences are SGHTA and FQGNSA.

V is TRBV5-4 and J is TRBJ2-2, with 8 bases matching TRBD2. There are 15 residues in the CDR3. Germline assignment: CDR1 SGHNT and CDR2 YYREEE (reference sequence). The ends lost 5 bases at V and 5 bases at J; junction bases unmatched: 8. The CDR3 protein is CASRDQAGVTGELFF. In DNA, the CDR3 is TGTGCCAGCAGAGACCAAGCGGGAGTAACCGGGGAGCTGTTTTTT. Full variable domain (outside the CDR3, taken from reference TRBV5-4 and TRBJ2-2): ETGVTQSPTHLIKTRGQQVTLRCSSQSGHNTVSWYQQALGQGPQFIFQYYREEENGRGNFPPRFSGLQFPNYSSELNVNALELDDSALYLCASRDQAGVTGELFFGEGSRLTVL.

The chain is built from TRBV27 and TRBJ1-1; no clear D gene. Germline V CDR1 and CDR2: MNHEY, SMNVEV (reference sequence). The CDR3 runs to 13 residues. V was cut by 3 bases and J by 7 bases, with 12 bases left in between. The CDR3 protein is CASSLRYFGEAFF. The DNA for the CDR3 is TGTGCCAGCAGTTTGAGGTACTTCGGTGAAGCTTTCTTT.

The chain combines TRBV29-1 with TRBJ2-7, with D perhaps matching TRBD1 (6 bases). V lost 3 bases to trimming and J lost 2 bases, with 14 bases between them. Germline V gene sequence: CDR1 SQVTM, CDR2 ANQGSEA. The CDR3 covers 14 residues. The CDR3 DNA sequence: TGCAGCGTTGAGTACCAGGGGATCCCCTACGAGCAGTACTTC. This codes for CSVEYQGIPYEQYF.

The chain recombines TRBV7-2 with TRBJ2-3, with D tentatively TRBD2 (6 bases). Germline lookup yields CDR1 SGHTA and CDR2 FQGNSA. The CDR3 is 17 residues long. V lost 3 bases and J lost 4, with 20 bases in between. The CDR3 here is CASSLAPLSGLADTQYF. The CDR3 DNA reads TGTGCCAGCAGCTTGGCTCCACTTAGCGGTTTAGCAGATACGCAGTATTTT.

The rearrangement links TRBV3-1 (or the pseudogene TRBV3-2) to TRBJ1-1; D gene ambiguous. Trimming cost V 5 bases and J 7 bases, with 2 bases left between them. Germline V gene data show CDR1 as LGHDT and CDR2 as YNNKEL (reference sequence). The CDR3 runs to 9 residues. CDR3 sequence reads: CASSYEAFF. CDR3 sequence (DNA): TGTGCCAGCAGCTATGAAGCTTTCTTT.